This T cell receptor beta chain derives from a study of OX40 agonist ivuxolimab in advanced cancers. Study-level information: Ivuxolimab is an agonistic anti-OX40 (CD134) antibody, and patients were treated with it. At 0.01 to 10 mg/kg, ivuxolimab was administered intravenously to patients every 2 weeks.

Overall study results and limits: Partial responders at 0.1-3.0 mg/kg had among the lowest clonal expansion.

CDR1 and CDR2 from the germline V gene are GTSNPN and SVGIG (reference sequence). The length of the CDR3 is 12 residues. V gave up 1 base and J gave up 7 bases; unmatched junction bases: 1. Worth noting for this clone: What it binds is not known.

Profiling relied on immunoSEQ multiplex PCR, and the TCRdb table lists in-frame clones only, not all of them. This table has 10,000 to 15,000 clones, roughly 90% appearing once. The clonotype comes from an adult with an advanced solid tumor such as melanoma, head and neck, liver or kidney cancer. V and J are TRBV30 and TRBJ2-1; 7 positions match TRBD2. Sequenced here: CD4+ or CD8+ T cells sorted from blood, sampled in a trial of the OX40 agonist ivuxolimab. CDR3 in amino acids: CAWSGGGNEQFF. The CDR3 DNA reads TGTGCCTGGAGTGGCGGGGGAAATGAGCAGTTCTTC.